One sample yielded the 20 T cell receptor beta chains listed below, sequenced in a study of PD-1 blockade in classical Hodgkin lymphoma. Sequenced by immunoSEQ multiplex PCR; TCRdb stores in-frame clones only, minus some. The data show about 28,000 clones, roughly 83% seen once. There was relapse after autologous stem cell transplantation in every patient, and there was variation in brentuximab vedotin exposure. Sequenced here: peripheral blood mononuclear cells (PBMCs), sampled before the second cycle of nivolumab. The source of these receptors is a human donor with classical Hodgkin lymphoma.

The gene calls are TRBV2 and TRBJ1-1, with 7 nucleotides matching TRBD1. Germline CDR1 reads SNHLY; CDR2 reads FYNNEI. V shed 1 base, J shed 1 base, and the junction held 0 bases outside the gene matches. The CDR3 has 14 amino acids. The CDR3 sequence: CASSEDRGNTEAFF. The CDR3 DNA reads TGTGCCAGCAGTGAAGACAGGGGGAACACTGAAGCTTTCTTT.

This sequence joins TRBV2 and TRBJ1-1; D is uncertain. Germline V CDR1 and CDR2: SNHLY, FYNNEI. There are 13 residues in the CDR3. Trimming left V 8 bases short and J 3 bases short, with 13 bases between. This chain's CDR3 is CASEVRGYTEAFF. Here the CDR3 DNA reads TGTGCCAGCGAAGTTCGGGGATACACTGAAGCTTTCTTT.

As for this clone: Other DNA sequences from this sample encode an identical CDR3 as well. V gene TRBV19 combines with J gene TRBJ1-6, with D perhaps matching TRBD1 (5 bases). The CDR3 sequence is 14 residues long. V was pared by 1 base and J by 7 bases, with 8 bases between. CDR1 LNHDA and CDR2 SQIVND come from the germline V gene (reference sequence). CDR3 in amino acids: CASSIGGGNSPLHF. Written as DNA, the CDR3 is TGTGCCAGTAGTATAGGGGGGGGGAATTCACCCCTCCACTTT. Full variable domain (remainder filled in from reference TRBV19 and TRBJ1-6): DGGITQSPKYLFRKEGQNVTLSCEQNLNHDAMYWYRQDPGQGLRLIYYSQIVNDFQKGDIAEGYSVSREKKESFPLTVTSAQKNPTAFYLCASSIGGGNSPLHFGNGTRLTVT.

As concerns this clone: The junction shows a germline mismatch at one end, possibly a read error. The CDR3 sequence is CSGETSASSYNEQFF. The CDR3 DNA reads as TGCAGCGGTGAAACTAGCGCGAGCTCCTACAATGAGCAGTTCTTC. The rearrangement joins TRBV29-1 to TRBJ2-1; the match to TRBD2 covers 7 bases. Germline V gene data show CDR1 as SQVTM and CDR2 as ANQGSEA. This CDR3 is built from 15 residues.

This clone was seen once. The chain links TRBV5-5 to TRBJ2-3; 7 bases fit TRBD2. The CDR3 consists of 15 residues. The germline V gene encodes CDR1 SGHKS and CDR2 YYEKEE (reference sequence). The V and J ends lost 3 bases and 6 bases, in that order; junction bases with no gene match: 10. CDR3 sequence (DNA): TGTGCCAGCAGCTGGGGACTAACCCTAGGGGATACGCAGTATTTT. This codes for CASSWGLTLGDTQYF.

The sample holds one count of this clone. The rearrangement joins TRBV29-1 to TRBJ1-5, with unresolved D. Germline lookup yields CDR1 SQVTM and CDR2 ANQGSEA. V lost 7 bases, J lost 0 bases, and 10 bases lay in between. This CDR3 is built from 13 residues. The CDR3 DNA reads as TGCAGCGCAAGCTTGGGTAGCAATCAGCCCCAGCATTTT. Its protein product is CSASLGSNQPQHF.

V usage is TRBV27 and J usage is TRBJ2-1; TRBD2 agrees at 10 bases. J gave up 8 bases and V 2 bases, and 6 bases lay outside the gene matches. The CDR3 totals 15 residues. CDR1 is MNHEY, CDR2 SMNVEV, per germline (reference sequence). CDR3 amino acids: CASSLGLAGAHEQFF. In DNA form, the CDR3 reads TGTGCCAGCAGTTTAGGTCTAGCGGGAGCTCATGAGCAGTTCTTC.

V usage is TRBV28 and J usage is TRBJ1-2; unclear D gene. Germline lookup yields CDR1 MDHEN and CDR2 SYDVKM. V was shortened by 2 bases and J by 2 bases, with 6 bases between the two germline ends. This CDR3 is built from 13 residues. The CDR3 nucleotides are TGTGCCAGCAGTTTAATACAGAACTATGGCTACACCTTC. Its translation: CASSLIQNYGYTF.

This clone was seen a few times. This chain connects TRBV29-1 to TRBJ1-5; 7 bases align to TRBD1. Germline V CDR1 and CDR2: SQVTM, ANQGSEA. Trimming removed 4 bases from V and 5 bases from J; junction bases left unmatched: 5. The CDR3 length is 13 residues. CDR3 coding DNA: TGCAGCGTTGCGACAGGGCCCCATCAGCCCCAGCATTTT. Translation gives CSVATGPHQPQHF.

This rearrangement joins TRBV27 to TRBJ2-7; a possible D gene is TRBD2 (5 bases). Trimming shortened V by 0 bases and J by 3 bases, and 9 bases separated the two germline ends. This CDR3 comprises 14 residues. The germline CDR1 and CDR2 sequences are MNHEY and SMNVEV (reference sequence). The DNA for the CDR3 is TGTGCCAGCAGTTTATCTTGGAGGAACTACGAGCAGTACTTC. Protein sequence: CASSLSWRNYEQYF.

The V gene is TRBV5-1, the J gene TRBJ2-1; 9 nucleotides align to TRBD2. The germline gives CDR1 SGHRS, CDR2 YFSETQ. The ends lost 6 bases at V and 7 bases at J; junction bases unmatched: 11. The CDR3 covers 15 residues. The CDR3: CASTLAGGPRNEQFF. The CDR3 DNA reads as TGCGCCAGCACCCTCGCGGGAGGGCCTAGAAATGAGCAGTTCTTC.

V gene TRBV11-2 combines with J gene TRBJ2-7; D is unclear. V was clipped by 2 bases and J by 4 bases, with 3 bases between them. The CDR3 spans 11 residues. Germline V lookup: CDR1 SGHAT, CDR2 FQNNGV. The CDR3 loop is CASSLRYEQYF. CDR3 sequence (DNA): TGTGCCAGCAGCTTAAGATACGAGCAGTACTTC.

This rearrangement joins TRBV7-9 to TRBJ1-2, with 10 bases matching TRBD1. This CDR3 spans 14 amino acids. Germline-derived CDR1 and CDR2 are SEHNR and FQNEAQ (reference sequence). V trimming: 5 bases; J trimming: 8 bases; junction bases outside the gene matches: 8. For the CDR3, the DNA is TGTGCCAGCAGCGAAACGACAGGGGGCGAAGGCTACACCTTC. Protein sequence: CASSETTGGEGYTF.

This chain links TRBV7-6 with TRBJ2-1; tentatively, D is TRBD1 (5 bases). Germline assignment: CDR1 SGHVS and CDR2 FNYEAQ. The germline V and J ends were trimmed by 4 bases and 10 bases, with 11 bases remaining between them. The CDR3 sequence is 12 residues long. The CDR3 nucleotides read TGTGCCAGCAGCTCGGACACAAGGGAGCAGTTCTTC. Translated: CASSSDTREQFF. The entire variable domain, with the rest obtained from reference TRBV7-6 and TRBJ2-1, is as follows: GAGVSQSPRYKVTKRGQDVALRCDPISGHVSLYWYRQALGQGPEFLTYFNYEAQQDKSGLPNDRFSAERPEGSISTLTIQRTEQRDSAMYRCASSSDTREQFFGPGTRLTVL.

The J gene is TRBJ1-1, the V gene TRBV6-1; D is ambiguous. V lost 5 bases and J 8 bases, leaving 12 bases between the germline ends. CDR3 size: 12 residues. From germline, CDR1 is MNHNS and CDR2 SASEGT. CDR3 sequence (DNA): TGTGCCAGCAGTCCCGTACGCTCAGAAGCTTTCTTT. This translates into CASSPVRSEAFF.

Note on this clone: The junction does not match germline at one end; this may be a read error. J is TRBJ2-7 and V is TRBV10-3; 11 positions agree with TRBD1. CDR3 length: 15 residues. Germline-derived CDR1 and CDR2 are ENHRY and SYGVKD. CDR3 sequence reads: CASSYGTGGRYEQYF. The CDR3 DNA reads TGTGCCAGCAGTTACGGGACAGGGGGTAGGTACGAGCAGTACTTC.

This chain joins TRBV4-2 and TRBJ2-1; 8 bases match TRBD1. This CDR3 contains 17 residues. V shed 0 bases, J shed 7 bases, and the junction held 11 bases outside the gene matches. Germline-derived CDR1 and CDR2 are LGHNA and YNFKEQ. For the CDR3, the DNA is TGTGCCAGCAGCCAAGAAACGGACAGGGCCTATCCGAATGAGCAGTTCTTC. Amino acid sequence: CASSQETDRAYPNEQFF.

The CDR3 spells CASSYHRAEQYF. CDR3 coding DNA: TGTGCCAGCAGCTATCACAGGGCCGAGCAGTACTTC. V usage is TRBV7-6 and J usage is TRBJ2-7; tentative D call: TRBD1 (6 bases). Deletions cut 4 bases from V and 6 bases from J, with 10 bases between. CDR1 SGHVS and CDR2 FNYEAQ come from the germline V gene. The CDR3 consists of 12 residues.

V and J are TRBV15 and TRBJ2-3; 9 bases are a match to TRBD2. The CDR3 is 17 residues long. Unmatched junction bases numbered 8, after V lost 4 bases and J lost 0 bases. Germline values: CDR1 LNHNV, CDR2 YYDKDF (reference sequence). The CDR3: CATSTTLAGVSTDTQYF. CDR3 sequence (DNA): TGTGCCACCAGCACCACGTTAGCGGGGGTCAGCACAGATACGCAGTATTTT.

V usage is TRBV7-2 and J usage is TRBJ1-2, with 7 bases that match TRBD1. The CDR3 is 17 residues long. Germline CDR1 reads SGHTA; CDR2 reads FQGNSA. V gave up 3 bases and J gave up 3 bases; unmatched junction bases: 13. CDR3 loop: CASSFKTGLARDYGYTF. In nucleotides, the CDR3 is TGTGCCAGCAGCTTTAAGACAGGGCTAGCGCGAGACTATGGCTACACCTTC.